These 5 T cell receptor beta chains were all obtained from the same sample, sequenced in a study of OX40 agonist ivuxolimab in advanced cancers. Only in-frame clones appear in the TCRdb table, and some are missing; sequencing was by immunoSEQ multiplex PCR. The sample consists of fewer than 85,000 clones, 92% of them appearing once. The sequences come from CD4+ or CD8+ T cells sorted from blood, collected in a trial of the OX40 agonist ivuxolimab. These TCRs come from an adult with an advanced solid tumor such as melanoma, head and neck, liver or kidney cancer.

The chain joins TRBV30 to TRBJ2-5; either TRBD1 or TRBD2 may fit D (6 bases each). Germline V gene lookup returns CDR1 GTSNPN and CDR2 SVGIG (reference sequence). V lost 5 bases to trimming and J lost 5 bases, with 27 bases between them. The CDR3 consists of 17 residues. The CDR3, as DNA: TGTGCCTGGGATGCGGATAACAGGGCGGGATTCGGGGAGACCCAGTACTTC. It translates to CAWDADNRAGFGETQYF.

The chain is built from TRBV15 and TRBJ2-1, with D possibly called TRBD1 or TRBD2 (5 bases each). This CDR3 region has 16 residues. Trimming stripped 5 bases from V and 1 base from J, with 15 bases between. CDR1 is LNHNV and CDR2 is YYDKDF in the germline V gene (reference sequence). The CDR3 sequence is CATSPKRGPSYNEQFF. CDR3 coding DNA: TGTGCCACCAGCCCGAAAAGGGGACCATCCTACAATGAGCAGTTCTTC.

The chain couples TRBV2 to TRBJ1-6; 9 bases are a match to TRBD1. After removal of 6 bases from V and 8 bases from J, the junction contained 5 bases not matched to a gene. The CDR3 extends over 14 amino acids. Germline V gene sequence: CDR1 SNHLY, CDR2 FYNNEI. CDR3 DNA: TGTGCCAGCAGGCAGGACAGGGGCTATTCACCCCTCCACTTT. Encoded protein: CASRQDRGYSPLHF.

V is TRBV7-9 and J is TRBJ1-2; D uncertain. Trimming cost V 2 bases and J 2 bases, with 18 bases left between them. Germline V lookup: CDR1 SEHNR, CDR2 FQNEAQ (reference sequence). This CDR3 spans 17 amino acids. This CDR3 is CASSLTFQGPENYGYTF. The DNA of the CDR3 is TGTGCCAGCAGCTTAACTTTCCAAGGGCCGGAAAACTATGGCTACACCTTC.

The CDR3: CASSATAGAGGQETQYF. The CDR3 coding sequence is TGTGCCAGCAGCGCCACGGCCGGGGCGGGAGGCCAAGAGACCCAGTACTTC. The chain links TRBV9 to TRBJ2-5; TRBD2 aligns across 8 bases. This CDR3 comprises 17 residues. Trimming took 3 bases from V and 1 from J; bases not matched to a gene: 11. The germline CDR1 and CDR2 sequences are SGDLS and YYNGEE.